The 11 T cell receptor beta chains listed next were all sequenced from one sample in a study of vaccination and CD4 T cells after COVID-19. The Oncomine TCR Beta short-read assay generated sequence data from the DNA of cultured CD4+ T cells. TCRdb re-called the PCR reads through MiXCR, storing one row per CDR3 protein. The sample lists about 23,000 distinct CDR3 sequences; roughly 62% were seen once. These receptors have no known antigen. The treatment denotes: roughly 10-day PBMC culture with coronavirus spike peptide pools or control peptides (ViraFEST assay). The sample consisted of CD4+ T cells from blood, cultured in vitro, taken after SARS-CoV-2 vaccination. The receptors were gathered from a human donor who received a COVID-19 vaccine.

This clonotype has just a few counts. The chain has TRBV7-8 and TRBJ2-7, with 10 positions matching TRBD2. Per the germline V gene, CDR1 is SGHVS and CDR2 is FQNEAQ. V dropped 5 bases and J dropped 3; count of bases not matched to a gene: 7. The CDR3 has 15 residues. The CDR3 loop reads CASSLPGLAFYEQYF. In DNA, the CDR3 is TGTGCCAGCAGCCTACCGGGACTAGCGTTCTACGAGCAGTACTTC.

J is TRBJ2-5 and V is TRBV20-1, with TRBD2 as a possible D gene (6 bases). Trimming took off 3 bases at V and 5 bases at J, with 10 bases between the two ends. Looked up from germline, CDR1 is DFQATT and CDR2 is SNEGSKA (reference sequence). CDR3 size: 12 residues. The CDR3 DNA reads TGCAGTGCTAGCGGGGGTTGGGAGACCCAGTACTTC. It yields the protein CSASGGWETQYF.

This chain joins TRBV7-9 and TRBJ1-5, with a possible D match to TRBD1 (6 bases). Trimming left V 2 bases short and J 3 bases short, with 8 bases between. This CDR3 spans 14 amino acids. The germline CDR1 and CDR2 sequences are SEHNR and FQNEAQ (reference sequence). CDR3 residues: CASSLQGNNQPQHF. The DNA of the CDR3 is TGTGCCAGCAGCTTACAGGGGAACAATCAGCCCCAGCATTTT.

The V call is TRBV30, the J call TRBJ2-7; no clear D. V lost 0 bases to trimming and J lost 3 bases, with 9 bases between them. This CDR3 is built from 13 residues. The germline gives CDR1 GTSNPN, CDR2 SVGIG (reference sequence). The CDR3 here is CAWSVQSVYEQYF. CDR3 DNA sequence: TGTGCCTGGAGTGTTCAGAGTGTCTACGAGCAGTACTTC.

The chain couples TRBV6-1 to TRBJ1-1; perhaps TRBD1 as D (5 bases). This CDR3 region has 13 residues. Trimming took off 7 bases at V and 4 bases at J, with 13 bases between the two ends. The germline V gene encodes CDR1 MNHNS and CDR2 SASEGT. CDR3 loop: CASNAGTSTEAFF. The CDR3, as DNA: TGTGCCAGCAACGCGGGGACGAGCACTGAAGCTTTCTTT.

The rearrangement joins TRBV12-3 or TRBV12-4 to TRBJ1-1, with 8 bases aligning to TRBD1. This CDR3 is built from 14 residues. J lost 4 bases, V lost 5 bases, and 6 bases had no gene match. The CDR3 nucleotides are TGTGCCAGCAGTCCGGACAGGGAAGCCACTGAAGCTTTCTTT. Translated: CASSPDREATEAFF.

The CDR3 DNA sequence: TGCAGTGCTAGAGCCCACGGGGGTTGGGCAGATACGCAGTATTTT. It specifies CSARAHGGWADTQYF. V usage is TRBV20-1 and J usage is TRBJ2-3, with a tentative D call TRBD2 (6 bases). Deletions cut 1 base from V and 4 bases from J, with 15 bases between. Germline values: CDR1 DFQATT, CDR2 SNEGSKA (reference sequence). The CDR3 sequence is 15 residues long.

This clonotype has just a few counts. The chain has TRBV20-1 and TRBJ1-5; 10 nucleotides match TRBD1. The CDR3 loop spans 14 amino acids. Germline V gene lookup returns CDR1 DFQATT and CDR2 SNEGSKA (reference sequence). V trimming: 6 bases; J trimming: 6 bases; junction bases outside the gene matches: 8. The CDR3 is CSAQDRGSSQPQHF. DNA for the CDR3: TGCAGTGCACAGGACAGGGGGTCTAGTCAGCCCCAGCATTTT.

The chain uses TRBV7-2 and TRBJ2-7; no clear D gene. The CDR3 extends over 14 amino acids. V was trimmed by 8 bases and J by 0 bases, leaving 14 bases between them. Looked up from germline, CDR1 is SGHTA and CDR2 is FQGNSA. The CDR3 protein is CASGKDPTSYEQYF. CDR3 DNA sequence: TGTGCCAGCGGGAAAGACCCCACCTCCTACGAGCAGTACTTC.

The J gene is TRBJ1-5, the V gene TRBV19, with 10 bases aligning to TRBD1. Germline V gene sequence: CDR1 LNHDA, CDR2 SQIVND (reference sequence). V lost 4 bases, J lost 6 bases, and 6 bases stayed unmatched. CDR3 length equals 15 residues. Here the CDR3 reads CASSKGTGVGQPQHF. The CDR3 coding sequence is TGTGCCAGTAGTAAGGGGACAGGGGTGGGTCAGCCCCAGCATTTT.

The chain recombines TRBV7-3 with TRBJ2-7; 16 bases agree with TRBD2. Germline V gene data show CDR1 as SGHTA and CDR2 as FQGTGA. This CDR3 has 16 amino acids. J gave up 4 bases and V 5 bases, and 5 bases lay outside the gene matches. CDR3 sequence: CASSPGLAGGRYEQYF. In nucleotides, the CDR3 is TGTGCCAGCAGCCCGGGACTAGCGGGGGGGCGTTACGAGCAGTACTTC.